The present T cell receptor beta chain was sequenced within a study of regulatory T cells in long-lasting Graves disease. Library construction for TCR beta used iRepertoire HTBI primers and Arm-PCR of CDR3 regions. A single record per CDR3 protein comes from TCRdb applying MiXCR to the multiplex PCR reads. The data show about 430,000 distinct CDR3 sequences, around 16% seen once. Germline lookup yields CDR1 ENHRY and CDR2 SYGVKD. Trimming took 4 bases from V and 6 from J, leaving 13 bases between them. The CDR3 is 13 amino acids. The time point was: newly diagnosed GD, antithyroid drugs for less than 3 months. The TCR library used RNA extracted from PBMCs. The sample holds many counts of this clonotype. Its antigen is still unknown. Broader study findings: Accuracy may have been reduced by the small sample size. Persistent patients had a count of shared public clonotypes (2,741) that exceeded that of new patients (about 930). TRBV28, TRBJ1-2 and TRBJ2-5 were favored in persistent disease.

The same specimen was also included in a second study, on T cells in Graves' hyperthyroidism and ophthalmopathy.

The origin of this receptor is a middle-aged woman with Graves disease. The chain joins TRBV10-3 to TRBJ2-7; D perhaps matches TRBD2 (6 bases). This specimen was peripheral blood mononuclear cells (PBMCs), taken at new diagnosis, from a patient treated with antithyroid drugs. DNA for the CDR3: TGTGCCATCAGTGGACGCGGAGCGGGCGAGCAGTACTTC. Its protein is CAISGRGAGEQYF.